The 18 T cell receptor beta chains below were found in one sample sequenced in a study of beta chain features in type 1 diabetes. Study outcomes and limitations: TCRB CDR3s were moderately but significantly shorter in Type 1 diabetes patients in all four CD4+ subsets.

Every bit of the isolated RNA underwent reverse transcription, so sequencing read expressed TCRB transcripts. Sequencing was performed with immunoSEQ multiplex PCR; in TCRdb, only in-frame clones are kept and a portion is missing. The repertoire includes some 330,000 clones, about 12% of them detected once, and 0.008% to 0.011% sits in the top ten. The antigens for these receptors are not known. The sequenced material came from naive CD4+ T cells from blood. The receptors here all came from a woman aged 18-29 years with type 1 diabetes.

This clone was counted between two and nine times. The chain combines TRBV18 with TRBJ2-7, with 8 bases that match TRBD2. V dropped 3 bases and J dropped 2; count of bases not matched to a gene: 12. CDR1 is KGHSH, CDR2 LQKENI, per germline. This CDR3 spans 17 amino acids. The CDR3 spells CASSPAQRLARTYEQYF. CDR3 DNA: TGTGCCAGCTCACCCGCCCAAAGACTAGCGAGAACCTACGAGCAGTACTTC.

Note on this clone: At the DNA level, this CDR3 is encoded by other sequences in the same sample as well. The chain uses TRBV30 and TRBJ1-5, with D tentatively TRBD1 (6 bases). Between the trimmed V and J ends, which lost 2 bases and 1 base, there was a span of 9 bases. Germline loops: CDR1 GTSNPN, CDR2 SVGIG (reference sequence). This CDR3 is 14 amino acids long. CDR3 sequence reads: CAWSTGLSNQPQHF. CDR3 DNA sequence: TGTGCCTGGAGTACAGGGTTAAGCAATCAGCCCCAGCATTTT.

V gene TRBV6-1 combines with J gene TRBJ1-2; D is ambiguous. The V gene's germline CDR1 is MNHNS and CDR2 SASEGT. The CDR3 is made up of 13 amino acids. V lost 10 bases and J lost 4, with 16 bases in between. CDR3 sequence: CATTPTEIYGYTF. The CDR3 DNA reads as TGTGCCACGACGCCTACAGAGATCTATGGCTACACCTTC.

This clone was recorded a few times. The chain carries TRBV5-5 and TRBJ2-7; 7 positions agree with TRBD1. The CDR3 length is 14 residues. Germline values: CDR1 SGHKS, CDR2 YYEKEE (reference sequence). Germline trimming cut 5 bases from V and 2 bases from J; bases unmatched to any gene: 7. CDR3 in amino acids: CASRTPGQTYEQYF. CDR3 bases: TGTGCCAGCAGAACTCCGGGACAGACCTACGAGCAGTACTTC.

This clone has more than one count but fewer than ten. In DNA form, the CDR3 reads TGCAGTGCTAGCCGCCCCGCGAGGACCTTC. Protein product: CSASRPARTF. The chain uses TRBV20-1 and TRBJ1-2, with no clear D. V lost 3 bases and J 14 bases, leaving 13 bases between the germline ends. Germline assignment: CDR1 DFQATT and CDR2 SNEGSKA (reference sequence). The CDR3 consists of 10 residues.

The CDR3 bases are TGCGCCAGCAGGAGAGACAGGGTTTCTACAACTGGGCAGTTCTTC. This gives the protein CASRRDRVSTTGQFF. The rearrangement links TRBV5-1 to TRBJ2-1; 7 bases match TRBD1. The V gene's germline CDR1 is SGHRS and CDR2 YFSETQ. This CDR3 is 15 amino acids long. Trimming cost V 5 bases and J 12 bases; bases outside gene matches: 17.

The chain uses TRBV6-6 and TRBJ1-2; D is undetermined. V shed 1 base and J shed 4 bases, with 7 bases lying between them. Looked up from germline, CDR1 is MNHNY and CDR2 is SVGAGI (reference sequence). CDR3 length: 13 residues. The DNA for the CDR3 is TGTGCCAGCAGTTACTTGGCAGGCTATGGCTACACCTTC. This sequence encodes CASSYLAGYGYTF.

This clone turned up a few times. The chain has TRBV7-9 and TRBJ2-3; D is ambiguous. Germline V gene lookup returns CDR1 SEHNR and CDR2 FQNEAQ (reference sequence). CDR3 length: 16 amino acids. Trimming took off 5 bases at V and 0 bases at J, with 15 bases between the two ends. The CDR3 here is CASSRLGVPSTDTQYF. The CDR3 region has the DNA TGTGCCAGCAGCCGCCTAGGAGTTCCTAGCACAGATACGCAGTATTTT.

The chain recombines TRBV29-1 with TRBJ1-4, with 7 bases matching TRBD1. From germline, CDR1 is SQVTM and CDR2 ANQGSEA. The CDR3 sequence is 12 residues long. The junction had 7 bases not matched to a gene; V was cut back by 7 bases and J by 8 bases. The CDR3 bases are TGCAGCGGAGAGGGGGCGGGAGAAAAACTGTTTTTT. This codes for CSGEGAGEKLFF.

This clone was picked up a small number of times. The rearrangement joins TRBV20-1 to TRBJ2-1, with TRBD2 as a possible D gene (5 bases). CDR1 is DFQATT, CDR2 SNEGSKA, per germline (reference sequence). The CDR3 has 11 residues. V lost 4 bases, J lost 10 bases, and 11 bases lay in between. DNA for the CDR3: TGCAGTGCTACCTTTAGCGAAGAGCAGTTCTTC. Protein: CSATFSEEQFF.

This clone was picked up a small number of times. The rearrangement links TRBV7-9 to TRBJ2-7; D unresolved. Between the trimmed V and J ends, which lost 4 bases and 2 bases, there was a span of 3 bases. The CDR3 loop spans 11 amino acids. Germline V lookup: CDR1 SEHNR, CDR2 FQNEAQ (reference sequence). In DNA form, the CDR3 reads TGTGCCAGCAGCTATACCTACGAGCAGTACTTC. Protein sequence: CASSYTYEQYF.

V usage is TRBV5-4 and J usage is TRBJ2-2, with D perhaps TRBD2 (6 bases). V was shortened by 6 bases and J by 3 bases, with 9 bases between the two germline ends. The CDR3 totals 13 residues. Germline V gene sequence: CDR1 SGHNT, CDR2 YYREEE (reference sequence). CDR3 in DNA: TGTGCCAGCATAAGGGAGGACACCGGGGAGCTGTTTTTT. Encoded protein: CASIREDTGELFF.

The sample holds a few counts of this clone. The chain is built from TRBV20-1 and TRBJ2-2; D gene ambiguous. The CDR3 is made up of 11 amino acids. Germline loops: CDR1 DFQATT, CDR2 SNEGSKA (reference sequence). Trimming pared 3 bases from V and 7 bases from J, leaving 6 bases between. The CDR3 DNA reads as TGCAGTGCTAGCAGAATCGGGGAGCTGTTTTTT. It translates to CSASRIGELFF.

This clone was picked up a small number of times. The chain carries TRBV30 and TRBJ1-1; possibly TRBD1 for D (5 bases). This CDR3 region has 10 residues. The V end was cut by 6 bases, the J end by 11 bases, with 13 bases between. Germline CDR1 is GTSNPN and CDR2 is SVGIG (reference sequence). DNA of the CDR3: TGTGCCTGCCAGGGTTTTTGGGCTTTCTTT. Its protein is CACQGFWAFF.

V and J are TRBV2 and TRBJ1-5; the D gene is possibly TRBD1 (5 bases). CDR1 SNHLY and CDR2 FYNNEI come from the germline V gene. V lost 7 bases and J 2 bases, leaving 9 bases between the germline ends. CDR3 size: 13 residues. This chain's CDR3 is CASNGRGNQPQHF. The DNA of the CDR3 is TGTGCCAGCAATGGCAGGGGCAATCAGCCCCAGCATTTT.

Written as DNA, the CDR3 is TGTGCCTGGAGCCCAGCGGGCTACGAGCAGTACTTC. Its protein is CAWSPAGYEQYF. V gene TRBV30 combines with J gene TRBJ2-7; TRBD2 is a possible D gene (6 bases). Germline V CDR1 and CDR2: GTSNPN, SVGIG (reference sequence). The CDR3 extends over 12 amino acids. V gave up 3 bases and J gave up 3 bases, with 9 bases separating them. The whole variable domain, remainder taken from reference TRBV30 and TRBJ2-7, is SQTIHQWPATLVQPVGSPLSLECTVEGTSNPNLYWYRQAAGRGLQLLFYSVGIGQISSEVPQNLSASRPQDRQFILSSKKLLLSDSGFYLCAWSPAGYEQYFGPGTRLTVT.

This clone appeared a few times. This chain joins TRBV18 and TRBJ1-1; tentatively, D is TRBD1 (5 bases). CDR3 length: 12 residues. V shed 4 bases and J shed 7 bases, with 10 bases lying between them. Germline V gene data show CDR1 as KGHSH and CDR2 as LQKENI. The CDR3 coding sequence is TGTGCCAGCTCACGGGGAGGGGATGAAGCTTTCTTT. The encoded protein is CASSRGGDEAFF.

This clone was observed a few times. V gene TRBV7-2 combines with J gene TRBJ2-5, with 7 bases fitting TRBD2. The CDR3 extends over 13 amino acids. Germline V gene lookup returns CDR1 SGHTA and CDR2 FQGNSA. V lost 6 bases to trimming and J lost 2 bases; unmatched junction nucleotides: 3. The CDR3 DNA is TGTGCCAGCAGATGGGGGGGTCAAGAGACCCAGTACTTC. Translated, it gives CASRWGGQETQYF.